These 24 T cell receptor beta chains originate from one sample sequenced in a study of precursors of human CD4 cytotoxic T cells. One entry per CDR3 protein results from TCRdb running MiXCR on the reads. The sample has some 810 distinct CDR3 sequences; around a sixth are singletons. Bulk UMI-based sequencing covered sorted CD4+ central memory, effector memory, IL-7R-high and IL-7R-negative TEMRA subsets. The material sequenced was memory CD4+ T cells from blood (PBMCs). Receptor source: a human donor in good health.

This clonotype rates as large. The chain joins TRBV7-3 to TRBJ1-1; unclear D gene. V was clipped by 6 bases and J by 1 base, with 9 bases between them. The CDR3 has 13 amino acids. Germline values: CDR1 SGHTA, CDR2 FQGTGA. CDR3 DNA: TGTGCCAGCAGTGGCCAGCCGAACACTGAAGCTTTCTTT. Its protein product is CASSGQPNTEAFF.

The V call is TRBV24-1, the J call TRBJ2-3; D is ambiguous. CDR3 length equals 12 residues. Germline V CDR1 and CDR2: KGHDR, SFDVKD. The V gene lost 0 bases and the J gene lost 8 bases, with 5 bases spanning the gap. In nucleotides, the CDR3 is TGTGCCACCAGTGATTTGTTAGGTACGCAGTATTTT. Its translation is CATSDLLGTQYF.

This clonotype was counted a few times. This chain connects TRBV3-1 to TRBJ2-2; D call uncertain. Germline-derived CDR1 and CDR2 are LGHDT and YNNKEL (reference sequence). The V end lost 4 bases, the J end lost 6 bases, and 15 bases lay between the germline ends. CDR3 length: 15 amino acids. In DNA form, the CDR3 reads TGTGCCAGCAGCCCAACTCAGTTCGCGTCCGGGGAGCTGTTTTTT. This encodes CASSPTQFASGELFF. Together with reference TRBV3-1 and TRBJ2-2, the CDR3 gives the full variable domain: DTAVSQTPKYLVTQMGNDKSIKCEQNLGHDTMYWYKQDSKKFLKIMFSYNNKELIINETVPNRFSPKSPDKAHLNLHINSLELGDSAVYFCASSPTQFASGELFFGEGSRLTVL.

In the case of this clonotype: The junction and the germline gene differ at one end; a read error may be behind it. The chain carries TRBV9 and TRBJ2-3, with unresolved D. The CDR3 spans 14 residues. Per the germline V gene, CDR1 is SGDLS and CDR2 is YYNGEE. The CDR3: CAGSVEASTDTQYF. CDR3 DNA: TGTGCCGGCAGCGTAGAGGCCAGCACAGATACGCAGTATTTT.

This clonotype was counted a few times. The chain has TRBV27 and TRBJ2-7, with D hard to call. CDR1 and CDR2 from the germline V gene are MNHEY and SMNVEV (reference sequence). The V gene lost 7 bases and the J gene lost 4 bases, with 14 bases spanning the gap. The CDR3 length is 13 residues. The CDR3 loop is CASTSNIQYEQYF. DNA of the CDR3: TGTGCCAGCACCTCGAATATCCAGTACGAGCAGTACTTC.

This clonotype turned up a few times. This chain connects TRBV3-1 to TRBJ2-2; the D is unclear. Germline V lookup: CDR1 LGHDT, CDR2 YNNKEL (reference sequence). V lost 1 base to trimming and J lost 0 bases, with 0 bases between them. The CDR3 is 13 residues long. DNA of the CDR3: TGTGCCAGCAGCCAAGCGAACACCGGGGAGCTGTTTTTT. Encoded protein: CASSQANTGELFF.

CDR3 nucleotides: TGTGCCACCAGCAGAGCCCTGAAAGAGACCCAGTACTTC. This codes for CATSRALKETQYF. The chain combines TRBV15 with TRBJ2-5; D is ambiguous. Germline V gene lookup returns CDR1 LNHNV and CDR2 YYDKDF (reference sequence). The CDR3 spans 13 residues. V lost 1 base, J lost 3 bases, and 6 bases lay in between. The whole variable domain, filled in from reference TRBV15 and TRBJ2-5, reads DAMVIQNPRYQVTQFGKPVTLSCSQTLNHNVMYWYQQKSSQAPKLLFHYYDKDFNNEADTPDNFQSRRPNTSFCFLDIRSPGLGDTAMYLCATSRALKETQYFGPGTRLLVL.

This clonotype is large in the sample. This sequence joins TRBV7-9 and TRBJ1-3; D gene ambiguous. Per the germline V gene, CDR1 is SEHNR and CDR2 is FQNEAQ (reference sequence). Deletions cut 0 bases from V and 3 bases from J, with 9 bases between. CDR3 size: 15 residues. The CDR3 is CASSLAGSVGNTIYF. The CDR3 DNA reads as TGTGCCAGCAGCTTAGCGGGATCTGTTGGAAACACCATATATTTT.

The chain carries TRBV20-1 and TRBJ2-3; 9 bases match TRBD2. The CDR3 spans 14 residues. CDR1 is DFQATT and CDR2 is SNEGSKA in the germline V gene (reference sequence). V was clipped by 6 bases and J by 5 bases; unmatched bases: 9. The CDR3 sequence is CSAASGRQEDTQYF. CDR3 sequence (DNA): TGCAGTGCCGCCAGCGGGAGGCAGGAAGATACGCAGTATTTT.

There are a few counts of this clonotype. The rearrangement links TRBV7-6 to TRBJ2-4, with TRBD2 identical over 12 bases. V shed 5 bases, J shed 1 base, and the junction held 15 bases outside the gene matches. Germline V gene lookup returns CDR1 SGHVS and CDR2 FNYEAQ. This CDR3 is 20 amino acids long. Written as DNA, the CDR3 is TGTGCCAGCAGCGCTACCGGGACTAGCGGGCCAGGGGTGGCCAAAAACATTCAGTACTTC. Its protein is CASSATGTSGPGVAKNIQYF.

The chain couples TRBV7-6 to TRBJ1-2; weak D call: TRBD1 (5 bases). CDR3 length equals 14 residues. Germline V lookup: CDR1 SGHVS, CDR2 FNYEAQ. Deletions cut 5 bases from V and 4 bases from J, with 14 bases between. The CDR3 DNA reads as TGTGCCAGCAGCCCCGGGACCGAAATCTATGGCTACACCTTC. Translated, it gives CASSPGTEIYGYTF.

In its sample, this clonotype was seen a few times. The chain employs TRBV6-5 and TRBJ2-1; D possibly corresponds to TRBD2 (6 bases). The CDR3 runs 16 residues. CDR1 is MNHEY, CDR2 SVGAGI, per germline. Trimming took 0 bases from V and 2 from J, leaving 11 bases between them. The chain's CDR3 is CASSYSSRDPYNEQFF. The CDR3 DNA follows: TGTGCCAGCAGTTACTCGTCGCGGGACCCCTACAATGAGCAGTTCTTC.

The chain employs TRBV20-1 and TRBJ1-2; 8 positions agree with TRBD1. Trimming took 3 bases from V and 14 from J; bases not matched to a gene: 11. Germline CDR1 and CDR2: DFQATT and SNEGSKA (reference sequence). The CDR3 has 12 residues. Here the CDR3 reads CSASVSQGACTF. For the CDR3, the DNA is TGCAGTGCTAGTGTGTCCCAGGGGGCCTGTACCTTC.

The sample holds a few counts of this clonotype. This chain connects TRBV6-1 to TRBJ2-5; 15 bases map to TRBD2. The CDR3 has 17 residues. The germline gives CDR1 MNHNS, CDR2 SASEGT. Trimming took 3 bases from V and 9 from J; bases not matched to a gene: 11. CDR3 DNA: TGTGCCAGCAGTGAGGATGGACTAGCGGGGGGGGCGGCGGCCCAGTACTTC. This gives the protein CASSEDGLAGGAAAQYF.

The chain employs TRBV10-3 and TRBJ2-1; no firm D call. The CDR3 contains 12 residues. Germline CDR1 reads ENHRY; CDR2 reads SYGVKD. V was shortened by 4 bases and J by 9 bases, with 10 bases between the two germline ends. The CDR3 loop is CAISGTGGEQFF. CDR3 bases: TGTGCCATCAGTGGTACTGGTGGTGAGCAGTTCTTC.

J is TRBJ1-4 and V is TRBV11-2, with 8 bases that match TRBD1. Germline V gives CDR1 SGHAT, CDR2 FQNNGV. The CDR3 has 12 residues. V was pared by 9 bases and J by 6 bases, with 3 bases of the junction left unmatched. The chain's CDR3 is CASGQGYEKLFF. CDR3 in DNA: TGTGCCAGTGGACAGGGTTATGAAAAACTGTTTTTT. Full variable domain (rest looked up from reference TRBV11-2 and TRBJ1-4): EAGVAQSPRYKIIEKRQSVAFWCNPISGHATLYWYQQILGQGPKLLIQFQNNGVVDDSQLPKDRFSAERLKGVDSTLKIQPAKLEDSAVYLCASGQGYEKLFFGSGTQLSVL.

This clonotype was seen only a few times. The chain has TRBV5-4 and TRBJ1-2, with D unclear. This CDR3 spans 15 amino acids. Germline V gene sequence: CDR1 SGHNT, CDR2 YYREEE (reference sequence). The V gene lost 4 bases and the J gene lost 2 bases, with 15 bases spanning the gap. CDR3 nucleotide sequence: TGTGCCAGCAGCCTGGGTGCTCCAGTCAACTATGGCTACACCTTC. This sequence encodes CASSLGAPVNYGYTF.

This clonotype rates as large. The chain is built from TRBV9 and TRBJ2-7; D perhaps matches TRBD1 (6 bases). The CDR3 is made up of 15 amino acids. The ends were cut back, 0 bases at V and 2 bases at J, with 12 bases in the middle. The germline gives CDR1 SGDLS, CDR2 YYNGEE. CDR3 protein: CASSVEPEGAYEQYF. The CDR3 coding sequence is TGTGCCAGCAGCGTAGAACCAGAGGGGGCCTACGAGCAGTACTTC.

V usage is TRBV19 and J usage is TRBJ1-5; the match to TRBD1 covers 8 bases. V dropped 6 bases and J dropped 1; count of bases not matched to a gene: 5. The CDR3 length is 15 residues. CDR1 and CDR2 from the germline V gene are LNHDA and SQIVND (reference sequence). CDR3 residues: CASRAGGRSNQPQHF. In nucleotides, the CDR3 is TGTGCCAGTAGGGCAGGGGGCCGAAGCAATCAGCCCCAGCATTTT.

CDR3 nucleotide sequence: TGTGCCAGCAGCTTTTCGTCAGGGGGGTCCGGGGAGCTGTTTTTT. This sequence encodes CASSFSSGGSGELFF. J is TRBJ2-2 and V is TRBV5-6, with D perhaps matching TRBD1 (7 bases). The germline gives CDR1 SGHDT, CDR2 YYEEEE. V was clipped by 2 bases and J by 6 bases, with 14 bases between them. The CDR3 length is 15 residues.

The chain links TRBV21-1 to TRBJ2-7; whether TRBD1, the table's D call, matches the DNA was not checked. TRBV21-1 is termed a pseudogene. The CDR3 totals 15 residues. CDR3 nucleotide sequence: TGTGCCAGCAGCAAAAGGTCGTGGAGGGGGGACGAGCAGTACTTC. Translated: CASSKRSWRGDEQYF.

Notes on this clonotype: At one end the junction does not follow the germline gene, possibly because of a read error. The chain combines TRBV11-2 with TRBJ2-7, with TRBD1 as a possible D gene (5 bases). Germline V gene lookup returns CDR1 SGHAT and CDR2 FQNNGV. The CDR3 spans 15 residues. The CDR3 nucleotides are TGTACCAGCAGCTTTATCCAGGGTGATCACTACGAGCAGTACTTC. Protein sequence: CTSSFIQGDHYEQYF.

This clonotype counts as large. The chain employs TRBV19 and TRBJ1-1; 8 nucleotides match TRBD1. This CDR3 has 15 amino acids. Germline CDR1 is LNHDA and CDR2 is SQIVND (reference sequence). Trimming at V came to 4 bases and at J to 1 base, leaving 5 bases not matched to a gene. The CDR3 loop reads CASSTRTGSNTEAFF. DNA of the CDR3: TGTGCCAGTAGTACCCGGACAGGGTCGAACACTGAAGCTTTCTTT.

The genes are TRBV5-1 and TRBJ2-3; D remains unclear. The germline gives CDR1 SGHRS, CDR2 YFSETQ. Trimming removed 1 base at V and 0 bases at J, with 6 bases between. This CDR3 is built from 14 residues. The CDR3 loop is CASSLWDSTDTQYF. DNA for the CDR3: TGCGCCAGCAGCTTGTGGGATAGCACAGATACGCAGTATTTT.